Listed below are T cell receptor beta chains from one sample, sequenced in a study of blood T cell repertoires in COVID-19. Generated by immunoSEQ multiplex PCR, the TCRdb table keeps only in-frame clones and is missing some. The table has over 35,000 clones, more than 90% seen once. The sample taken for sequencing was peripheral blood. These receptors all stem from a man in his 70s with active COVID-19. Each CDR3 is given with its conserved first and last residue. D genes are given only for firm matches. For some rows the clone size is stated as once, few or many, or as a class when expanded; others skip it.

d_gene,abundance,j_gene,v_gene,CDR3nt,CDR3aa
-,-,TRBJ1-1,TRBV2,TGTGCCAGCAGCCGACTGGGCACTGAAGCTTTCTTT,CASSRLGTEAFF
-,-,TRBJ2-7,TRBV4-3,TGCGCCAGCAGCCAAGACTCGGGGAACTACGAGCAGTACTTC,CASSQDSGNYEQYF
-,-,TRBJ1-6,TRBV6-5,TGTGCCACCCGACAGTATAATTCACCCCTCCACTTT,CATRQYNSPLHF
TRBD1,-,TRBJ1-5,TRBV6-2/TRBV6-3,TGTGCCAGCAGCCCTGGACAGGGGGCTTTTTTGGGTCAGCCCCAGCATTTT,CASSPGQGAFLGQPQHF
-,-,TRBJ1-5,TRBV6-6,TGTGCCAGCAGCCAGACTGCAAATCAGCCCCAGCATTTT,CASSQTANQPQHF
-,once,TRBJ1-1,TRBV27,TGTGCCAGCAGGGGGGGGAGGTGGGACACTGAAGCTTTCTTT,CASRGGRWDTEAFF
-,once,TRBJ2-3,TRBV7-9,TGTGCCAGCAGCACGACTAGATTCCCAGATACGCAGTATTTT,CASSTTRFPDTQYF
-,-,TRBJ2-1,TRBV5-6,TGTGCCAGCAGCCGTGGACAGTCCACCCTCAATGAGCAGTTCTTC,CASSRGQSTLNEQFF
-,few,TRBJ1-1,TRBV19,TGTGCCAGTAGTAGTGGACAGCCTAATACTGAAGCTTTCTTT,CASSSGQPNTEAFF
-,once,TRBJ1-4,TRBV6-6,TGTGCCAGCAGTTCTCTAGCGAAATCCCCTAATGAAAAACTGTTTTTT,CASSSLAKSPNEKLFF
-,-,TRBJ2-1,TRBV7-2,TGTGCCAGCAGCCTGGACTTCGGCGGCAATGAGCAGTTCTTC,CASSLDFGGNEQFF
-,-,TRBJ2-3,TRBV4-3,TGCGCCAGCAGCCAAGATCAGTTCACCGGCACAGATACGCAGTATTTT,CASSQDQFTGTDTQYF
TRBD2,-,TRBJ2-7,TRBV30,TGTGCCTGGACCCAGACTAGCGGGAGAGCCTACGAGCAGTACTTC,CAWTQTSGRAYEQYF
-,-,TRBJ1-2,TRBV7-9,TGTGCCATAGGCCCCCAGGGTAACTATGGCTACACCTTC,CAIGPQGNYGYTF
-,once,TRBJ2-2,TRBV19,TGTGCCAGTAGTTTCACAGGGGCGGGGACCGGGGAGCTGTTTTTT,CASSFTGAGTGELFF
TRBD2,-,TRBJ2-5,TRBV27,TGTGCCAGCAGTTTACAGCCTAGCGGGATTAAGGAGACCCAGTACTTC,CASSLQPSGIKETQYF
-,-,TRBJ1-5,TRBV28,TGTGCCAGCAGTTTAAGAGGAAGCTATAGCAATCAGCCCCAGCATTTT,CASSLRGSYSNQPQHF
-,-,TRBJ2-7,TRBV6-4,TGTGCCAGCAGAGGGGGGGCCTACGAGCAGTACTTC,CASRGGAYEQYF
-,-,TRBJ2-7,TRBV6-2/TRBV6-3,TGTGCCAGCAGCCAGACAATTCCCGGGGGTCGGCAGTACTTC,CASSQTIPGGRQYF
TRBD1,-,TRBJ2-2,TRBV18,TGTGCCAGCTCACCTGGGACAGGGAACACCGGGGAGCTGTTTTTT,CASSPGTGNTGELFF
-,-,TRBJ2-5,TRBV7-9,TGTGCCAGCAGCTTATCTAGCGAGGAGACCCAGTACTTC,CASSLSSEETQYF
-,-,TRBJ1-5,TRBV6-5,TGTGCCAGCAGTACCGACGGGAATCAGCCCCAGCATTTT,CASSTDGNQPQHF
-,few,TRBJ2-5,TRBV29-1,TGCAGCGTTGTCGGGGACCAAGAGACCCAGTACTTC,CSVVGDQETQYF
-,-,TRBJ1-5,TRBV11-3,TGTGCCACCCCAGGAATACAGGGAATTATCAATCAGCCCCAGCATTTT,CATPGIQGIINQPQHF
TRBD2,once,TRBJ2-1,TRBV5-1,TGCGCCAGCAGCTTGGTTAGCGGGGGGGCAACCGATGAGCAGTTCTTC,CASSLVSGGATDEQFF
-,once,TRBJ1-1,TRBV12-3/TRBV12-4,TGTGCCAGCAGTCCGACAGTGACCACTGAAGCTTTCTTT,CASSPTVTTEAFF
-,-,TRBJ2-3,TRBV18,TGTGCCAGCTCACCATTGGAGGGAACGGCAGATACGCAGTATTTT,CASSPLEGTADTQYF
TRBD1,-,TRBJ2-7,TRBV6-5,TGTGCCAGCAGTTACCCCCCGGGACAGGGGACCTACGAGCAGTACTTC,CASSYPPGQGTYEQYF
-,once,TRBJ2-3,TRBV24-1,TGTGCCACCAGTCCCGTCGGGGGGCGATCAGATACGCAGTATTTT,CATSPVGGRSDTQYF
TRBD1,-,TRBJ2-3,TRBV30,TGTGCCTGGAGTGTAGAGGGGGCGAGCACAGATACGCAGTATTTT,CAWSVEGASTDTQYF
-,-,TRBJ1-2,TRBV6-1,TGTGCCAGCAGTGACCTCCCTGCAGGGATCTATGGCTACACCTTC,CASSDLPAGIYGYTF
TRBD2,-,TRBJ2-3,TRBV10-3,TGTGCCACCGTCCCCTCGGGACTAGCGGCAGATACGCAGTATTTT,CATVPSGLAADTQYF
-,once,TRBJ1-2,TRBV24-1,TGTGCCACCAGTGATTCCCCAGGAGGCTATGGCTACACCTTC,CATSDSPGGYGYTF
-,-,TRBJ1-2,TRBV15,TGTGCCACCAGCAGTCTTACAGGTGTAAATTATGGCTACACCTTC,CATSSLTGVNYGYTF
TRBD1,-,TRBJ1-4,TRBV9,TGTGCCAGCAGCGCGACAGGGGCGGTGGAAAAACTGTTTTTT,CASSATGAVEKLFF
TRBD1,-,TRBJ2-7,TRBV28,TGTGCCAGCAGAGGGCAGGGGGACGAGCAGTACTTC,CASRGQGDEQYF
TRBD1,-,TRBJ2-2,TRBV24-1,TGTGCCACCAGTGACCAACCAGGGGGCACCGGGGAGCTGTTTTTT,CATSDQPGGTGELFF
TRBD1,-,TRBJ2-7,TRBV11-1,TGTGCCAGCAGCCCCACCGGGACAGCCAACTACGAGCAGTACTTC,CASSPTGTANYEQYF
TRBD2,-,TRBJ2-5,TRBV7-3,TGTGCCAGCAGCTTCGGGAGGGCCGACCAAGAGACCCAGTACTTC,CASSFGRADQETQYF
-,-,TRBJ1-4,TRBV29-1,TGCAGCGTTGGGGCAGGAGGAGTTTACTCAACTAATGAAAAACTGTTTTTT,CSVGAGGVYSTNEKLFF
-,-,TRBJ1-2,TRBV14,TGTGCCAGCAGCCAGGCGGACAGTAGGGGCTACACCTTC,CASSQADSRGYTF
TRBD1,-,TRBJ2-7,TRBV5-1,TGCGCCAGCAGCAACGGACAGGGCCTTTCCTACGAGCAGTACTTC,CASSNGQGLSYEQYF
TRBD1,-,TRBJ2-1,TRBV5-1,TGCGCCAGCAGCTTGGCCTGGGGACAGGGGCCCTCCTACAATGAGCAGTTCTTC,CASSLAWGQGPSYNEQFF